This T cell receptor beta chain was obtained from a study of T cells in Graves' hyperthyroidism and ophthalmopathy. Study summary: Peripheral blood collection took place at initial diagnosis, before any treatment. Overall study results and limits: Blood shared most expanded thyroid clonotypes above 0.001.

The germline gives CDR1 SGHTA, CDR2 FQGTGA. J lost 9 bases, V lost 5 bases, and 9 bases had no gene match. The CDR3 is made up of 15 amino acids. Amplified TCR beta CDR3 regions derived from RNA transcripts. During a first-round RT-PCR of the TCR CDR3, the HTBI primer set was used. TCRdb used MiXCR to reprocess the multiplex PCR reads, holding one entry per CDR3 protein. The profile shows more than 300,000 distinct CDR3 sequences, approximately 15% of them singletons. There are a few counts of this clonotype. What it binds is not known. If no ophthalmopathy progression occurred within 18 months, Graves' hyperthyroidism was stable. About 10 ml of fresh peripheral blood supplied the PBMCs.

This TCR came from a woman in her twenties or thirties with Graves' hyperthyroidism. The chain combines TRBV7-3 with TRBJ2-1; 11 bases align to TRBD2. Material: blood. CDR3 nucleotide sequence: TGTGCCAGCAGCCCGACGGCTAGCGGGAGGACTGAGCAGTTCTTC. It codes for CASSPTASGRTEQFF.